The 26 T cell receptor beta chains reported below all come from one sample, sequenced in a study of metastatic and nonmetastatic thyroid tumors. TCRdb redid the clone calls on the PCR reads using MiXCR. The sample carries just over 7,500 clones, 25% to 30% recorded once. Treatment of any kind had been given to no patient before thyroid surgery. Sequencing was carried out using adjacent normal tissue. These receptor sequences come from a female donor with papillary thyroid cancer or a benign thyroid nodule (not recorded which). Some clones in this sample may be carry-over from other donors' samples.

As concerns this clone: An end of the junction differs from the germline gene, which may be a read error. V usage is TRBV7-2 and J usage is TRBJ2-1; 9 bases are shared with TRBD1. This CDR3 comprises 15 residues. Germline V gene sequence: CDR1 SGHTA, CDR2 FQGNSA. CDR3 nucleotide sequence: TGTGCCAGCAGCCGAGACAGGGGGGCCTACAATGAGCACTTCTTC. This translates into CASSRDRGAYNEHFF.

The rearrangement joins TRBV11-2 to TRBJ2-1; D gene ambiguous. CDR3 length equals 16 residues. The V and J ends lost 5 bases and 6 bases respectively, with 20 bases between them. CDR1 is SGHAT and CDR2 is FQNNGV in the germline V gene. The chain's CDR3 is CASSHRAPTGVNEQFF. In DNA, the CDR3 is TGTGCCAGCAGCCACCGGGCTCCCACTGGGGTCAATGAGCAGTTCTTC.

This clone qualifies as medium-sized. The chain uses TRBV12-3 or TRBV12-4 and TRBJ2-3, with D perhaps matching TRBD2 (6 bases). The CDR3 is 15 amino acids. V dropped 3 bases and J dropped 6 bases, with 16 bases sitting between them. CDR3 DNA: TGTGCCAGCAGTTTCTTCACGAGCGGGCTCGATACGCAGTATTTT. This encodes CASSFFTSGLDTQYF.

The V call is TRBV12-5, the J call TRBJ1-5; weak D call: TRBD1 (6 bases). CDR3 length: 14 residues. Deletions cut 6 bases from V and 6 bases from J, with 15 bases between. CDR1 and CDR2 (germline): LGHNT, FRNRAP. This CDR3 is CASGKWGPVQPQHF. Here the CDR3 DNA reads TGTGCTAGTGGGAAGTGGGGGCCGGTTCAGCCCCAGCATTTT. The full variable domain, completed using reference TRBV12-5 and TRBJ1-5, is DARVTQTPRHKVTEMGQEVTMRCQPILGHNTVFWYRQTMMQGLELLAYFRNRAPLDDSGMPKDRFSAEMPDATLATLKIQPSEPRDSAVYFCASGKWGPVQPQHFGDGTRLSIL.

The V gene is TRBV6-1, the J gene TRBJ1-1, with D possibly matching TRBD1 (6 bases). V was trimmed by 6 bases and J by 3 bases, leaving 14 bases between them. CDR1 and CDR2 from the germline V gene are MNHNS and SASEGT. The CDR3 is made up of 14 amino acids. The CDR3 loop is CASRHIYRDTEAFF. The CDR3, as DNA: TGTGCCAGCAGACATATATACAGGGACACTGAAGCTTTCTTT.

By sample fraction, this clone is large. The rearrangement uses TRBV6-1 and TRBJ1-1; D remains ambiguous. The CDR3 covers 13 residues. Trimming took off 5 bases at V and 5 bases at J, with 12 bases between the two ends. CDR1 and CDR2 (germline): MNHNS, SASEGT. The DNA for the CDR3 is TGTGCCAGCAGTAAACTTCAAGGGACTGAAGCTTTCTTT. Translating gives CASSKLQGTEAFF.

Points on this clone: The germline gene is not matched at one end of the junction; a read error may be the cause. The rearrangement links TRBV11-1 to TRBJ2-6; no definite D call. The CDR3 is made up of 18 amino acids. CDR1 is SGHAT, CDR2 FQDESV, per germline (reference sequence). The chain's CDR3 is CAISFGIGKSSGANVLTF. The CDR3 DNA follows: TGTGCCATCAGCTTTGGGATAGGGAAAAGCTCTGGGGCCAACGTCCTGACTTTC.

This clone has a handful of counts. The CDR3 here is CASRHGTGAVRGYTF. The CDR3 nucleotides read TGTGCCAGCAGGCATGGCACGGGGGCGGTGCGAGGCTACACCTTC. The V call is TRBV6-1, the J call TRBJ1-2, with D possibly matching TRBD1 (6 bases). The V end lost 6 bases, the J end lost 8 bases, and 22 bases lay between the germline ends. Germline V CDR1 and CDR2: MNHNS, SASEGT. The CDR3 runs to 15 residues.

The gene calls are TRBV6-1 and TRBJ1-5; 9 bases fit TRBD1. The length of the CDR3 is 16 residues. CDR1 is MNHNS and CDR2 is SASEGT in the germline V gene. The V and J ends lost 6 bases and 2 bases, in that order; junction bases with no gene match: 8. CDR3 sequence: CASSRRDRAGNQPQHF. DNA of the CDR3: TGTGCCAGCAGCCGACGGGACAGGGCGGGCAATCAGCCCCAGCATTTT.

This clone was observed at least ten times. V usage is TRBV7-6 and J usage is TRBJ2-5, with 11 bases lining up with TRBD2. Germline lookup yields CDR1 SGHVS and CDR2 FNYEAQ. J gave up 5 bases and V 5 bases, and 7 bases lay outside the gene matches. The CDR3 loop spans 15 amino acids. Here the CDR3 reads CASSQRLAGRETQYF. The CDR3 region has the DNA TGTGCCAGCAGCCAAAGACTAGCGGGACGGGAGACCCAGTACTTC.

This clone was detected a few times. The CDR3 DNA sequence: TGTGCCAGCAGTTACTATGGGGGGATCACAGATACGCAGTATTTT. Its translation: CASSYYGGITDTQYF. The chain uses TRBV6-5 and TRBJ2-3; tentatively, D is TRBD2 (6 bases). The germline V gene encodes CDR1 MNHEY and CDR2 SVGAGI. The V end was cut by 1 base, the J end by 2 bases, with 10 bases between. CDR3 length: 15 amino acids.

This clone was seen many times. This may be a read error, as it is one base from a much larger clone. V usage is TRBV7-9 and J usage is TRBJ2-1, with D possibly being TRBD2 (6 bases). Germline V CDR1 and CDR2: SEHNR, FQNEAQ (reference sequence). Trimming removed 4 bases from V and 6 bases from J, with 13 bases in between. This CDR3 spans 14 amino acids. CDR3 coding DNA: TGTGCCAGCAGCTCGGCGGGAAGGGCCAATGAGCAGTTCTTC. Translation: CASSSAGRANEQFF.

The chain joins TRBV11-2 to TRBJ2-1; no clear D. There are 15 residues in the CDR3. The germline V gene has CDR1 SGHAT and CDR2 FQNNGV. Trimming removed 4 bases from V and 7 bases from J, with 17 bases in between. The CDR3 loop is CASSYPIWSRNEQFF. The CDR3 region has the DNA TGTGCCAGCAGCTATCCGATCTGGAGTAGGAATGAGCAGTTCTTC.

By its share, this clone is medium-sized. The J gene is TRBJ2-7, the V gene TRBV2; D is undetermined. V dropped 6 bases and J dropped 0 bases, with 6 bases sitting between them. The germline CDR1 and CDR2 sequences are SNHLY and FYNNEI. The CDR3 extends over 12 amino acids. The chain's CDR3 is CASRESSYEQYF. As DNA, the CDR3 is TGTGCCAGCAGAGAGAGCTCCTACGAGCAGTACTTC.

Ten or more counts support this clone. This chain uses TRBV5-5 with TRBJ1-5, with D possibly TRBD1 on 6 matching bases. The CDR3 runs 15 residues. CDR1 is SGHKS, CDR2 YYEKEE, per germline (reference sequence). V lost 1 base, J lost 5 bases, and 13 bases lay in between. CDR3 protein: CASSLRYRVYQPQHF. CDR3 coding DNA: TGTGCCAGCAGCTTGAGGTACAGGGTTTATCAGCCCCAGCATTTT.

J is TRBJ2-7 and V is TRBV7-2; maybe TRBD2 (6 bases). Germline V CDR1 and CDR2: SGHTA, FQGNSA. The germline V and J ends were trimmed by 9 bases and 11 bases, with 17 bases remaining between them. This CDR3 spans 11 amino acids. For the CDR3, the DNA is TGTGCCAGAAACTTGGCGGGGTTAAAGTACGTC. It specifies CARNLAGLKYV.

The chain recombines TRBV20-1 with TRBJ1-5; D possibly corresponds to TRBD1 (5 bases). The CDR3 is made up of 14 amino acids. From germline, CDR1 is DFQATT and CDR2 SNEGSKA (reference sequence). Between the trimmed V and J ends, which lost 6 bases and 6 bases, there was a span of 18 bases. The chain's CDR3 is CSASRGEGSQPQHF. The CDR3 region has the DNA TGCAGTGCCAGCAGAGGGGAGGGCAGTCAGCCCCAGCATTTT.

This clone was detected many times. The chain combines TRBV11-2 with TRBJ1-5; maybe TRBD1 (6 bases). Germline V gene data show CDR1 as SGHAT and CDR2 as FQNNGV. This CDR3 spans 14 amino acids. With 3 bases removed from V and 3 bases from J, the gap between germline ends came to 9 bases. CDR3 bases: TGTGCCAGCAGCTTTCCAGGGGTCAATCAGCCCCAGCATTTT. This gives the protein CASSFPGVNQPQHF.

The chain combines TRBV20-1 with TRBJ1-5; D perhaps matches TRBD1 (6 bases). The V end was cut by 0 bases, the J end by 5 bases, with 14 bases between. Per germline, CDR1 DFQATT and CDR2 SNEGSKA (reference sequence). This CDR3 spans 15 amino acids. CDR3 in DNA: TGCAGTGCTAGAGATTCAGGGGAAACGGATCAGCCCCAGCATTTT. Protein sequence: CSARDSGETDQPQHF.

There are many counts of this clone. V usage is TRBV5-6 and J usage is TRBJ2-7, with D perhaps TRBD1 (6 bases). Per germline, CDR1 SGHDT and CDR2 YYEEEE. Trimming removed 5 bases from V and 7 bases from J, with 22 bases in between. This CDR3 has 15 residues. The CDR3 bases are TGTGCCAGCAGTCGACGGACAGAAAGGGCTACAGAGCAGTACGTC. It is translated as CASSRRTERATEQYV.

In its sample, this clone ranks as medium-sized. V is TRBV6-1 and J is TRBJ1-2; tentative D call: TRBD1 (5 bases). V was pared by 9 bases and J by 0 bases, with 17 bases between. The CDR3 totals 15 residues. Per the germline V gene, CDR1 is MNHNS and CDR2 is SASEGT. CDR3 region: CASRETEISNYGYTF. The CDR3 nucleotides are TGTGCCAGTCGGGAGACAGAGATTTCTAACTATGGCTACACCTTC.

This clone was picked up many times. This chain uses TRBV4-2 with TRBJ2-3; TRBD2 aligns across 9 bases. V was pared by 1 base and J by 3 bases, with 11 bases of the junction left unmatched. Per the germline V gene, CDR1 is LGHNA and CDR2 is YNFKEQ. The CDR3 contains 18 residues. DNA of the CDR3: TGTGCCAGCAGCCAAGGAGGAGGTAGCGGGAGCGGGACAGATACGCAGTATTTT. As protein: CASSQGGGSGSGTDTQYF.

Points on this clone: This CDR3 is missing its conserved last phenylalanine or tryptophan, likely due to a read error. The J gene is TRBJ1-2, the V gene TRBV11-2; TRBD1 agrees at 7 bases. The CDR3 consists of 16 residues. Germline CDR1 SGHAT, CDR2 FQNNGV. V trimming: 5 bases; J trimming: 4 bases; junction bases outside the gene matches: 13. CDR3 sequence (DNA): TGTGCCAGCAGCGCCCAACAGGGGATTCCCGGCTATGGCTACACCTCC. This encodes CASSAQQGIPGYGYTS.

This clone showed up many times. This rearrangement joins TRBV6-5 to TRBJ1-3; D is unresolved. The CDR3 has 15 amino acids. Deletions cut 0 bases from V and 4 bases from J, with 10 bases between. Germline V gene sequence: CDR1 MNHEY, CDR2 SVGAGI. The CDR3 DNA reads TGTGCCAGCAGTTACTCGACTGTCACCGGAAACACCATATATTTT. Residues: CASSYSTVTGNTIYF.

The chain employs TRBV7-2 and TRBJ2-3, with D maybe TRBD2 (5 bases). V dropped 5 bases and J dropped 1 base, with 13 bases sitting between them. The CDR3 has 15 amino acids. CDR1 and CDR2 from the germline V gene are SGHTA and FQGNSA. In nucleotides, the CDR3 is TGTGCCAGCAGCCCTCTCGACGGGGGCACAGATACGCAGTATTTT. Its protein product is CASSPLDGGTDTQYF.

This clone came up once. The V call is TRBV5-5, the J call TRBJ2-7; D is unclear. V was cut by 4 bases and J by 3 bases, with 8 bases left in between. From germline, CDR1 is SGHKS and CDR2 YYEKEE (reference sequence). The CDR3 spans 12 residues. The CDR3 nucleotides are TGTGCCAGCAGCCCACAGAACTACGAGCAGTACTTC. Translating it yields CASSPQNYEQYF.